What follows are 15 T cell receptor beta chains derived from one specimen sequenced in a study of spatial heterogeneity in lung cancer. Study-wide results and caveats: Tumor mutation count correlated with how many alpha and beta TCRs expanded intratumorally.

Antigen specificity for these receptors is unknown. From the 5' RACE reads, TCRdb called clonotypes with MiXCR, one entry per CDR3 protein. The sample lists roughly 17,000 distinct CDR3 sequences, approximately 6.2% occurring once. Time point specified: sample taken at primary tumor resection. The sequences come from lung tumor tissue, collected at surgery. The receptors here all came from a male donor with early-stage non-small cell lung cancer.

This clonotype is termed medium-sized. In a library made to pick up alpha chains, this beta chain is a stray read with a size that means little. This chain joins TRBV7-2 and TRBJ2-5, with D tentatively TRBD1 or TRBD2 (5 bases each). This CDR3 has 15 residues. Germline V gene data show CDR1 as SGHTA and CDR2 as FQGNSA. With 5 bases removed from V and 1 base from J, the gap between germline ends came to 14 bases. The CDR3, as DNA: TGTGCCAGCAGCCGCCGTGAGGGGCGCCAAGAGACCCAGTACTTC. Its translation is CASSRREGRQETQYF.

On this clonotype itself: A library made for alpha chains picked up this beta chain off target, so its size means little. The chain links TRBV20-1 to TRBJ1-2, with D perhaps TRBD1 (6 bases). The V gene lost 6 bases and the J gene lost 2 bases, with 16 bases spanning the gap. This CDR3 comprises 14 residues. Germline CDR1 DFQATT, CDR2 SNEGSKA (reference sequence). Here the CDR3 DNA reads TGCAGTGCAAGACCGGACAGTTTCAACTATGGCTACACCTTC. Encoded protein: CSARPDSFNYGYTF.

This clonotype was detected many times. This beta chain lies outside the target of a library built for alpha chains; its clone size means little. This rearrangement joins TRBV20-1 to TRBJ2-3, with 8 positions matching TRBD2. Germline V lookup: CDR1 DFQATT, CDR2 SNEGSKA (reference sequence). Trimming took 3 bases from V and 0 from J; bases not matched to a gene: 17. The CDR3 contains 19 residues. The CDR3 sequence: CSASWRWGIAGLSTDTQYF. CDR3 DNA: TGCAGTGCTAGCTGGCGTTGGGGAATAGCGGGGCTTAGCACAGATACGCAGTATTTT.

This clonotype was seen ten or more times. Being off target in a library aimed at alpha chains, this beta chain has a size of little meaning. V and J are TRBV11-2 and TRBJ2-5; tentatively, D is TRBD2 (5 bases). This CDR3 spans 13 amino acids. Trimming removed 7 bases from V and 1 base from J, with 10 bases in between. Germline values: CDR1 SGHAT, CDR2 FQNNGV. The CDR3 protein is CASTPGVQETQYF. DNA of the CDR3: TGTGCCAGCACCCCCGGGGTCCAAGAGACCCAGTACTTC.

This clonotype has just a few counts. Being off target in a library aimed at alpha chains, this beta chain has a size of little meaning. V usage is TRBV14 and J usage is TRBJ1-3, with no clear D. V was clipped by 0 bases and J by 0 bases, with 9 bases between them. Germline CDR1 SGHDN, CDR2 FVKESK. CDR3 length: 16 amino acids. CDR3 protein: CASSQDRQSSGNTIYF. CDR3 bases: TGTGCCAGCAGCCAAGATCGGCAGAGCTCTGGAAACACCATATATTTT.

This clonotype was seen repeatedly, ten times or more. Found in a library prepared for alpha chains, this beta chain is an off-target read, and its abundance has little meaning. The rearrangement links TRBV6-5 to TRBJ2-7, with D possibly being TRBD2 (6 bases). Germline V gene data show CDR1 as MNHEY and CDR2 as SVGAGI. Trimming stripped 11 bases from V and 3 bases from J, with 14 bases between. The CDR3 runs to 12 residues. Here the CDR3 reads CAAGSDRYEQYF. The CDR3 bases are TGTGCCGCGGGGTCGGATCGCTACGAGCAGTACTTC.

With regard to this clonotype: The library was prepared for alpha chains; this beta chain is a stray read, so its frequency means little. This rearrangement joins TRBV6-2 or TRBV6-3 to TRBJ2-7; the D gene is possibly TRBD2 (6 bases). The germline V and J ends were trimmed by 10 bases and 6 bases, with 16 bases remaining between them. The length of the CDR3 is 12 residues. CDR1 is MNHEY and CDR2 is SVGEGT in the germline V gene. CDR3 loop: CATKEGSGEQYF. CDR3 DNA: TGTGCCACCAAGGAGGGGTCTGGCGAGCAGTACTTC.

In this sample, this clonotype turned up many times. This beta chain turned up in a library designed for alpha chains; as an off-target read, its abundance says little. The chain combines TRBV6-6 with TRBJ2-7; 16 nucleotides line up with TRBD2. The junction had 8 bases not matched to a gene; V was cut back by 5 bases and J by 4 bases. Germline assignment: CDR1 MNHNY and CDR2 SVGAGI (reference sequence). The CDR3 is made up of 17 amino acids. The CDR3 DNA reads as TGTGCCAGCAGTACGCCGGGACTAGCGGGAGGGCCATACGAGCAGTACTTC. Residues: CASSTPGLAGGPYEQYF.

This clonotype has a count of ten or more. This beta chain lies outside the target of a library built for alpha chains; its clone size means little. The chain joins TRBV2 to TRBJ1-2; tentatively, D is TRBD1 (5 bases). The germline V gene has CDR1 SNHLY and CDR2 FYNNEI. The V and J ends lost 4 bases and 7 bases respectively, with 13 bases between them. The CDR3 length is 13 residues. CDR3 sequence: CASSGGREAGYTF. CDR3 coding DNA: TGTGCCAGCAGTGGGGGCAGGGAGGCTGGCTACACCTTC.

This clonotype was detected ten times or more. The library was designed around alpha chains, so this beta chain is a stray read whose abundance carries little weight. The V and J genes are TRBV18 and TRBJ2-5; TRBD2 aligns across 7 bases. V lost 0 bases, J lost 1 base, and 2 bases stayed unmatched. Germline V gene data show CDR1 as KGHSH and CDR2 as LQKENI. The CDR3 consists of 15 residues. CDR3 sequence reads: CASSPPGGTQETQYF. The CDR3 DNA is TGTGCCAGCTCACCACCCGGGGGGACCCAAGAGACCCAGTACTTC.

At least ten counts were recorded for this clonotype. The size of this beta chain means little, since it is a stray read in a library made for alpha chains. CDR3 in amino acids: CASSFRAGAVTDTQYF. CDR3 DNA: TGTGCCAGCAGCTTCAGGGCGGGGGCGGTCACAGATACGCAGTATTTT. The chain carries TRBV7-8 and TRBJ2-3; possible D gene TRBD2, 7 bases. The V end was cut by 3 bases, the J end by 2 bases, with 15 bases between. Germline-derived CDR1 and CDR2 are SGHVS and FQNEAQ. This CDR3 has 16 residues.

This clonotype showed up many times. Since the library was made to target alpha chains, this beta chain is a stray read and its abundance is not meaningful. The V call is TRBV28, the J call TRBJ2-5, with TRBD2 matching over 9 bases. Trimming took 1 base from V and 1 from J; bases not matched to a gene: 4. The germline V gene has CDR1 MDHEN and CDR2 SYDVKM. This CDR3 has 16 amino acids. CDR3 nucleotide sequence: TGTGCCAGCAGTTTATTCCTAGCGGGGCTCCAAGAGACCCAGTACTTC. Translating it yields CASSLFLAGLQETQYF.

This clonotype came up many times. This beta chain is a stray sequence in a library constructed for alpha chains; its clone size is not meaningful. For the CDR3, the DNA is TGCGCCAGCAGCTTGGAGGGGGCAGTGTTTGGGGCCAACGTCCTGACTTTC. This encodes CASSLEGAVFGANVLTF. The chain combines TRBV5-1 with TRBJ2-6; TRBD1 agrees at 7 bases. J lost 3 bases, V lost 0 bases, and 6 bases had no gene match. The CDR3 loop spans 17 amino acids. The germline gives CDR1 SGHRS, CDR2 YFSETQ.

A note on this clonotype: This beta chain slipped into a library made for alpha chains as a stray read, so its size is not meaningful. The gene calls are TRBV27 and TRBJ2-1; perhaps TRBD2 as D (5 bases). The CDR3 is 15 amino acids. V dropped 3 bases and J dropped 9 bases, with 18 bases sitting between them. Germline V lookup: CDR1 MNHEY, CDR2 SMNVEV (reference sequence). DNA of the CDR3: TGTGCCAGCAGTTTGGGCCCCCGTGGGCGGGTTGAGCAGTTCTTC. Translating gives CASSLGPRGRVEQFF.

At least ten counts were recorded for this clonotype. Little can be read into the size of this beta chain, an off-target read in a library designed for alpha chains. This chain links TRBV7-9 with TRBJ2-5, with D perhaps TRBD1 (6 bases). V lost 4 bases, J lost 7 bases, and 10 bases lay in between. This CDR3 is 12 amino acids long. Per the germline V gene, CDR1 is SEHNR and CDR2 is FQNEAQ (reference sequence). The CDR3 loop reads CASSSLQGTQYF. The CDR3, as DNA: TGTGCCAGCAGCTCCCTACAGGGGACCCAGTACTTC.